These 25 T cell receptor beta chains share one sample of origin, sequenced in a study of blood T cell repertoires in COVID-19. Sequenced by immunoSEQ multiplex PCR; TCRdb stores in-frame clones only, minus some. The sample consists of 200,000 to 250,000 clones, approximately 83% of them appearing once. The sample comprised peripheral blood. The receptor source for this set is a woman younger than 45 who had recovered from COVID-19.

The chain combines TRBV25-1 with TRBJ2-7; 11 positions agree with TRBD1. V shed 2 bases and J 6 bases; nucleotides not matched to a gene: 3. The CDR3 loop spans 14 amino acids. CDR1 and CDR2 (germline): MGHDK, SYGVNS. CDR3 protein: CASSEGTGGGEQYF. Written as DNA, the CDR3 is TGTGCCAGCAGTGAAGGGACAGGGGGTGGCGAGCAGTACTTC.

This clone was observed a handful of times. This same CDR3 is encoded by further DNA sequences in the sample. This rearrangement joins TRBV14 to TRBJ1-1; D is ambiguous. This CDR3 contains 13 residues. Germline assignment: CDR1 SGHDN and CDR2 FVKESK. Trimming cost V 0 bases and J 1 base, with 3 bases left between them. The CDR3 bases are TGTGCCAGCAGCCAAGATCAGAACACTGAAGCTTTCTTT. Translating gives CASSQDQNTEAFF.

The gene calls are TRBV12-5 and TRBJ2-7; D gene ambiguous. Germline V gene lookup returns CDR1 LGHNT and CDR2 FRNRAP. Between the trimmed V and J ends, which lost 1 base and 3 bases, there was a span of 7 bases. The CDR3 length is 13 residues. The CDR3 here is CASGLDPIYEQYF. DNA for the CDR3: TGTGCTAGTGGTTTGGACCCTATCTACGAGCAGTACTTC.

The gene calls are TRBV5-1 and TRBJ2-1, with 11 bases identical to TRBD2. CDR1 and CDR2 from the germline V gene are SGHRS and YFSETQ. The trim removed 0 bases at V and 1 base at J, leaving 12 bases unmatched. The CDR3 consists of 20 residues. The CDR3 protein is CASSLVAGGLSLFSYNEQFF. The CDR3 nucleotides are TGCGCCAGCAGCTTGGTAGCGGGGGGGCTTTCCCTTTTTTCCTACAATGAGCAGTTCTTC.

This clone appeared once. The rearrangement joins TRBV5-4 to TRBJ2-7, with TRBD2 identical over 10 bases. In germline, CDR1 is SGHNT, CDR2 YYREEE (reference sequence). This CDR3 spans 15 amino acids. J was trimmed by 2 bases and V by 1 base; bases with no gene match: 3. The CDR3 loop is CASSLIAGGTYEQYF. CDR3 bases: TGTGCCAGCAGCTTGATAGCGGGGGGAACCTACGAGCAGTACTTC.

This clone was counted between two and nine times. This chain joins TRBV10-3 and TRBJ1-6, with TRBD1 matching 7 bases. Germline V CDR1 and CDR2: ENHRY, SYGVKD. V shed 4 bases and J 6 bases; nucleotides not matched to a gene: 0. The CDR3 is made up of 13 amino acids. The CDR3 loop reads CAISGQGNSPLHF. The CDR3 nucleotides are TGTGCCATCAGTGGACAGGGTAATTCACCCCTCCACTTT.

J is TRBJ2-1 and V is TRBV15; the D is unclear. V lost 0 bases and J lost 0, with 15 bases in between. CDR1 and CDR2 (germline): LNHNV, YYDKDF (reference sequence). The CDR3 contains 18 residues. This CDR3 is CATSRDDALDPSYNEQFF. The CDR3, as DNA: TGTGCCACCAGCAGAGATGATGCTCTAGATCCCTCCTACAATGAGCAGTTCTTC.

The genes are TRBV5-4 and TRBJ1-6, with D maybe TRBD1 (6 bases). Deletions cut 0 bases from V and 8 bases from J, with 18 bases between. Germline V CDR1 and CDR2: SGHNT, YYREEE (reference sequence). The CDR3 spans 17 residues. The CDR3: CASSLVPAGAFDSPLHF. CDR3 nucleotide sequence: TGTGCCAGCAGCTTGGTACCCGCGGGGGCTTTCGATTCACCCCTCCACTTT. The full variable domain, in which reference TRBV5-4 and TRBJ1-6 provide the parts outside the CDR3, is ETGVTQSPTHLIKTRGQQVTLRCSSQSGHNTVSWYQQALGQGPQFIFQYYREEENGRGNFPPRFSGLQFPNYSSELNVNALELDDSALYLCASSLVPAGAFDSPLHFGNGTRLTVT.

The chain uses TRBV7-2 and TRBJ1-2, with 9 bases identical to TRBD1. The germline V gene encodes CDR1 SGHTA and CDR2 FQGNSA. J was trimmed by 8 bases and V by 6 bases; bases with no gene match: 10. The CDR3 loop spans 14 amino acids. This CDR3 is CASSQDRGFGGYTF. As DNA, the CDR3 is TGTGCCAGCAGTCAGGACAGGGGTTTCGGAGGCTACACCTTC.

CDR3 protein: CASSSLRTSTSTDTQYF. The CDR3 coding sequence is TGTGCCAGCAGCTCGCTCAGGACTAGCACTAGCACAGATACGCAGTATTTT. The rearrangement uses TRBV7-2 and TRBJ2-3; TRBD2 agrees at 8 bases. V lost 4 bases and J lost 0; bases outside the gene matches: 9. Germline CDR1 SGHTA, CDR2 FQGNSA. There are 17 residues in the CDR3.

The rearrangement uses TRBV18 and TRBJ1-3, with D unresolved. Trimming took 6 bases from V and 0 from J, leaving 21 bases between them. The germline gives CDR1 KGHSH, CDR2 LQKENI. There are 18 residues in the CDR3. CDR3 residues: CASSQVEGLGHSGNTIYF. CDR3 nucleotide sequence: TGTGCCAGCTCTCAGGTAGAGGGCCTGGGCCACTCTGGAAACACCATATATTTT.

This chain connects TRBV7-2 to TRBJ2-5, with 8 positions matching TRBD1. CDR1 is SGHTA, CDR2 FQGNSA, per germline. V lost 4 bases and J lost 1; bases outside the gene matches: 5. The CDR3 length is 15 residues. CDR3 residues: CASSWRTGPQETQYF. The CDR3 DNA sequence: TGTGCCAGCAGCTGGCGGACAGGGCCCCAAGAGACCCAGTACTTC. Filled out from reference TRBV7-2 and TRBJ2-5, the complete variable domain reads GAGVSQSPSNKVTEKGKDVELRCDPISGHTALYWYRQSLGQGLEFLIYFQGNSAPDKSGLPSDRFSAERTGGSVSTLTIQRTQQEDSAVYLCASSWRTGPQETQYFGPGTRLLVL.

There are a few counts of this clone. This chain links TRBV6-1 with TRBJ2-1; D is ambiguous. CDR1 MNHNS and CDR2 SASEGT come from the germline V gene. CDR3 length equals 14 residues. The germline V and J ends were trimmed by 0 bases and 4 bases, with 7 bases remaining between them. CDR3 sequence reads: CASSEAIVYNEQFF. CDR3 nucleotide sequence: TGTGCCAGCAGTGAAGCTATAGTGTACAATGAGCAGTTCTTC.

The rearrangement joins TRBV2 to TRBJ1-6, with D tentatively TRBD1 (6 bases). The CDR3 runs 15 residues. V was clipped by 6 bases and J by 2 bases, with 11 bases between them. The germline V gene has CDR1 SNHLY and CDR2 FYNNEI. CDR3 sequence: CASRTQGTYNSPLHF. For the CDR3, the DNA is TGTGCCAGCAGAACACAGGGAACCTATAATTCACCCCTCCACTTT.

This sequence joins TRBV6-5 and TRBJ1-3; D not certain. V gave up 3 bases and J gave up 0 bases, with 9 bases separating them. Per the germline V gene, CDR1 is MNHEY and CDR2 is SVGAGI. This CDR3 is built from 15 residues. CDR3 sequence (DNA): TGTGCCAGCAGTTATGCACACAGCTCTGGAAACACCATATATTTT. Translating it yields CASSYAHSSGNTIYF.

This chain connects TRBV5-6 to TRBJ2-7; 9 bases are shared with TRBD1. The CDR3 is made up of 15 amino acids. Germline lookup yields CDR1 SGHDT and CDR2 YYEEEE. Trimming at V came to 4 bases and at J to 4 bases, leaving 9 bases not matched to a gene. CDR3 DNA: TGTGCCAGCAGCAGGGGACAGGGTGGGATTTACGAGCAGTACTTC. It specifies CASSRGQGGIYEQYF. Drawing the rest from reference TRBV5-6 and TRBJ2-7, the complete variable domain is DAGVTQSPTHLIKTRGQQVTLRCSPKSGHDTVSWYQQALGQGPQFIFQYYEEEERQRGNFPDRFSGHQFPNYSSELNVNALLLGDSALYLCASSRGQGGIYEQYFGPGTRLTVT.

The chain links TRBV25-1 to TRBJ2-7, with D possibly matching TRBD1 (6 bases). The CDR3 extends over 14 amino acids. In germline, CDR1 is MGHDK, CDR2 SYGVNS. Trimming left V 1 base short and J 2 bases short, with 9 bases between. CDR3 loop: CASSEFGGTYEQYF. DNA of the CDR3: TGTGCCAGCAGTGAATTTGGGGGCACCTACGAGCAGTACTTC.

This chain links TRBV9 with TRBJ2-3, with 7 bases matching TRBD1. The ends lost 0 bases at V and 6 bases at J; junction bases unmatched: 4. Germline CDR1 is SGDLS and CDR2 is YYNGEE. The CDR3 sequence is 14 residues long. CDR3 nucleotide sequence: TGTGCCAGCAGCGTAGTAGGGGGCCTCGATACGCAGTATTTT. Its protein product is CASSVVGGLDTQYF.

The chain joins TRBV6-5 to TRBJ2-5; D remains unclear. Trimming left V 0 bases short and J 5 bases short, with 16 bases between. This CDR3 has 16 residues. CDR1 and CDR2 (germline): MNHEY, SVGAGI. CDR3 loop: CASSYSRTTGEETQYF. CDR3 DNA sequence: TGTGCCAGCAGTTACTCCCGAACGACTGGAGAGGAGACCCAGTACTTC.

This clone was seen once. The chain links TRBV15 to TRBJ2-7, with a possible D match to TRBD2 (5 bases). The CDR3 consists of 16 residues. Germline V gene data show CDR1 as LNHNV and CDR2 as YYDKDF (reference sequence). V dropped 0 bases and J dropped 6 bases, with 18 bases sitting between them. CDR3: CATSRDGGRPRLEQYF. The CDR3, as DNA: TGTGCCACCAGCAGAGATGGCGGGCGGCCCCGCCTCGAGCAGTACTTC.

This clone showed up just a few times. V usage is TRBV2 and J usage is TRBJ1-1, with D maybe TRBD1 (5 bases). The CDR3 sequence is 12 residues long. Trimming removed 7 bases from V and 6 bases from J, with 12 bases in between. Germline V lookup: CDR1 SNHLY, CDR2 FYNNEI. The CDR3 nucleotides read TGTGCCAGCATAGTAGGCAGGGCTGAAGCTTTCTTT. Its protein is CASIVGRAEAFF.

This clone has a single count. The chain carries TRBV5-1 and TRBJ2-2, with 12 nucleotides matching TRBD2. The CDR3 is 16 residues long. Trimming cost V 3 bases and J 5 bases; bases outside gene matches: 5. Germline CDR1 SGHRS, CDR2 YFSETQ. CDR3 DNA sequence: TGCGCCAGCAGCTCCGGACTAGCGGGGTCAACCGGGGAGCTGTTTTTT. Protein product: CASSSGLAGSTGELFF.

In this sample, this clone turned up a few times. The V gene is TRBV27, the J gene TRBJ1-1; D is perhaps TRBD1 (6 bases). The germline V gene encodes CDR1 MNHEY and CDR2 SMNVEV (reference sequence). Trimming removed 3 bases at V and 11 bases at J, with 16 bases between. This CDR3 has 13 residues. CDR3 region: CASSFTGRGVAFF. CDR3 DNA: TGTGCCAGCAGTTTTACAGGGCGGGGGGTTGCTTTCTTT.

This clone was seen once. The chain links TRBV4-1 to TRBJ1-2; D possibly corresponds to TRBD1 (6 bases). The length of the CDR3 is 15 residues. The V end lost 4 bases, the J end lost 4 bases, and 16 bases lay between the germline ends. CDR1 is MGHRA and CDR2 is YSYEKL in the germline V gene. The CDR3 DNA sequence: TGCGCCAGCAGCCCATTACAGGGTAGGGTCTATGGCTACACCTTC. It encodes CASSPLQGRVYGYTF.

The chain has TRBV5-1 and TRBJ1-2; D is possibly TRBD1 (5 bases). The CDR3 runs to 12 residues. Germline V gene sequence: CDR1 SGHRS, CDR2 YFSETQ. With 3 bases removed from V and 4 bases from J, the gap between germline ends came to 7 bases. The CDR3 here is CASSYDSYGYTF. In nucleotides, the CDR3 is TGCGCCAGCAGCTATGACAGCTATGGCTACACCTTC. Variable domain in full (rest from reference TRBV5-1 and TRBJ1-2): KAGVTQTPRYLIKTRGQQVTLSCSPISGHRSVSWYQQTPGQGLQFLFEYFSETQRNKGNFPGRFSGRQFSNSRSEMNVSTLELGDSALYLCASSYDSYGYTFGSGTRLTVV.